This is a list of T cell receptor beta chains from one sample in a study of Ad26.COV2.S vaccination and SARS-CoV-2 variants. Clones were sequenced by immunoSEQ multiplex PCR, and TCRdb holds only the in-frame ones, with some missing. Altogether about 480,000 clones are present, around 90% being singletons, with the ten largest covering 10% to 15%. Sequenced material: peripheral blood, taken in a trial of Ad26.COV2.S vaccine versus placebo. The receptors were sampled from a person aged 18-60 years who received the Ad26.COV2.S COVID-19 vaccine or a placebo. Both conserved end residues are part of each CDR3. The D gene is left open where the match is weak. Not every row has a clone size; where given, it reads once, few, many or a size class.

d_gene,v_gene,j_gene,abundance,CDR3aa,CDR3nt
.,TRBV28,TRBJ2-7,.,CASSPTGWSSYEQYF,TGTGCCAGCAGTCCGACAGGTTGGAGCTCCTACGAGCAGTACTTC
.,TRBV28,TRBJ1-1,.,CASSFRAGHTEAFF,TGTGCCAGCAGTTTTCGGGCGGGGCACACTGAAGCTTTCTTT
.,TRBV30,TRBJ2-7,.,CAWSVRQYEQYF,TGTGCCTGGAGTGTACGGCAGTACGAGCAGTACTTC
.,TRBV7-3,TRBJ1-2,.,CASSLVPGQGRGYTF,TGTGCCAGCAGCTTAGTCCCCGGGCAGGGTCGAGGCTACACCTTC
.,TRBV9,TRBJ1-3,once,CASSSAGVSGNTIYF,TGTGCCAGCAGCTCGGCGGGGGTCTCTGGAAACACCATATATTTT
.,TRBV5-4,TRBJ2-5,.,CASSLAGPKETQYF,TGTGCCAGCAGCTTGGCCGGACCGAAAGAGACCCAGTACTTC
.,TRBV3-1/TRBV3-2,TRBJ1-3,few,CASSQGPGNTIYF,TGTGCCAGCAGCCAGGGACCGGGAAACACCATATATTTT
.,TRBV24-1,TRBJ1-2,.,CATSTGYGYGYTF,TGTGCCACCAGTACTGGGTATGGCTATGGCTACACCTTC
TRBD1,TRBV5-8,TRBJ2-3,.,CASSPGQGTDTQYF,TGTGCCAGCAGCCCAGGACAGGGTACAGATACGCAGTATTTT
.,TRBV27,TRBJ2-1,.,CASSPGQGGPNEQFF,TGTGCCAGCAGTCCGGGGCAGGGCGGGCCTAATGAGCAGTTCTTC
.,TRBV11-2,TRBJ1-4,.,CASSLYEGGEKLFF,TGTGCCAGCAGCTTATACGAGGGGGGGGAAAAACTGTTTTTT
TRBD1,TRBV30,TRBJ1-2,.,CAWSPRGQTYGYTF,TGTGCCTGGAGTCCAAGGGGACAGACTTATGGCTACACCTTC
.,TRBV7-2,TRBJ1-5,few,CASSSGGSSNQPQHF,TGTGCCAGCAGCTCCGGGGGGAGCAGCAATCAGCCCCAGCATTTT
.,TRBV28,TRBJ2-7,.,CASSAPEKYEQYF,TGTGCCAGCAGTGCTCCTGAAAAATACGAGCAGTACTTC
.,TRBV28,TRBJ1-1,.,CASSLRERAEAFF,TGTGCCAGCAGCCTCAGGGAGAGGGCTGAAGCTTTCTTT
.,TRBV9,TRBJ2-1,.,CASSARGPYNEQFF,TGTGCCAGCAGCGCCAGGGGTCCCTACAATGAGCAGTTCTTC
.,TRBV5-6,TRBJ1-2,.,CASSPRNNYGYTF,TGTGCCAGCAGCCCCCGCAATAACTATGGCTACACCTTC
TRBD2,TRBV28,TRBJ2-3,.,CASSLLGTGGRLTDTQYF,TGTGCCAGCAGTTTATTGGGCACGGGGGGACGGCTCACAGATACGCAGTATTTT
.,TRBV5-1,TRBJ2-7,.,CASSLDPAYEQYF,TGCGCCAGCAGCCTCGACCCCGCCTACGAGCAGTACTTC
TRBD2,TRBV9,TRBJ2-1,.,CASSVGLLAGDGEQFF,TGTGCCAGCAGCGTAGGTTTGTTAGCGGGAGACGGTGAGCAGTTCTTC
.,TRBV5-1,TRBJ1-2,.,CASSLVRGQGNGYTF,TGCGCCAGCAGCTTGGTTCGGGGTCAGGGAAATGGCTACACCTTC
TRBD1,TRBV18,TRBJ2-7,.,CASSRGDRGYEQYF,TGTGCCAGCTCACGAGGTGACAGGGGGTACGAGCAGTACTTC
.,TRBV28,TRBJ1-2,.,CASIRNTGQEPYGYTF,TGTGCCAGCATTAGGAATACGGGGCAGGAGCCCTATGGCTACACCTTC
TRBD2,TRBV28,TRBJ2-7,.,CASRAPYAGRAYEQYF,TGTGCCAGCAGAGCCCCCTATGCTGGGAGGGCCTACGAGCAGTACTTC
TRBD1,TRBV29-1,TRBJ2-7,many,CSVEDGKTGVWEQYF,TGCAGCGTTGAAGACGGGAAAACAGGGGTGTGGGAGCAGTACTTC
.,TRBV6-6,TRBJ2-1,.,CASSPEGRDNEQFF,TGTGCCAGCAGTCCGGAGGGCCGCGACAATGAGCAGTTCTTC
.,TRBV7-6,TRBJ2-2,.,CASTFMPGAPTGELFF,TGTGCCAGCACCTTCATGCCGGGGGCCCCGACCGGGGAGCTGTTTTTT
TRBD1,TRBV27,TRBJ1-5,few,CASSFYRGYQPQHF,TGTGCCAGCAGTTTTTACAGGGGCTATCAGCCCCAGCATTTT
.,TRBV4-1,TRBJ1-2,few,CASSHTGPTYGYTF,TGCGCCAGCAGCCACACGGGACCGACCTATGGCTACACCTTC
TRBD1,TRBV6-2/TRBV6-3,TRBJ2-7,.,CASSKGQGILYEQYF,TGTGCCAGCAGCAAAGGACAGGGAATACTCTACGAGCAGTACTTC
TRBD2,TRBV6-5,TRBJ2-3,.,CASSRGLAATDTQYF,TGTGCCAGCAGTAGAGGACTAGCGGCTACAGATACGCAGTATTTT
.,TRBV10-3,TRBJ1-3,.,CAISESSGSGNTIYF,TGTGCCATCAGTGAGTCGTCGGGCTCTGGAAACACCATATATTTT